This entry lists 22 T cell receptor beta chains sequenced from one sample in a study of blood T cell repertoires in COVID-19 (dated by TCRdb to 2020 to 2022). The library was generated by the immunoSEQ multiplex PCR assay. The table comes from immuneACCESS by way of TCRdb, which keeps in-frame sequences with V and J called. Part of the clones is missing from these tables; in studies checked, under half for an unresolved V gene and the rest for unknown reasons. The sample profile shows approximately 86,000 clones; roughly 80% of them were found once. The ten largest clones represent over 9% of the sample. The sample consisted of peripheral blood. The receptors derive from a woman in her 70s with acute or convalescent COVID-19.

This rearrangement joins TRBV30 to TRBJ1-1; D perhaps matches TRBD1 (5 bases). Germline lookup yields CDR1 GTSNPN and CDR2 SVGIG (reference sequence). V lost 4 bases, J lost 0 bases, and 6 bases lay in between. CDR3 length: 12 amino acids. The CDR3 DNA follows: TGTGCCTGGACAGGGTTGAACACTGAAGCTTTCTTT. Translation gives CAWTGLNTEAFF.

This chain uses TRBV5-1 with TRBJ1-1; D not resolved. Trimming stripped 1 base from V and 3 bases from J, with 13 bases between. CDR1 SGHRS and CDR2 YFSETQ come from the germline V gene. This CDR3 contains 15 residues. The CDR3 loop is CASSLSGKVDTEAFF. CDR3 sequence (DNA): TGCGCCAGCAGCTTGTCGGGGAAGGTGGACACTGAAGCTTTCTTT.

As to this clone: In the same sample, other DNA sequences code for this CDR3. CDR3 amino acids: CASSRGSQETQYF. The DNA of the CDR3 is TGCGCCAGCAGTAGGGGGTCCCAAGAGACCCAGTACTTC. This chain links TRBV5-1 with TRBJ2-5, with a tentative D call TRBD1 (6 bases). V was trimmed by 5 bases and J by 1 base, leaving 9 bases between them. The CDR3 has 13 residues. Germline values: CDR1 SGHRS, CDR2 YFSETQ. The full variable domain, with the rest looked up from reference TRBV5-1 and TRBJ2-5, is KAGVTQTPRYLIKTRGQQVTLSCSPISGHRSVSWYQQTPGQGLQFLFEYFSETQRNKGNFPGRFSGRQFSNSRSEMNVSTLELGDSALYLCASSRGSQETQYFGPGTRLLVL.

The chain couples TRBV10-3 to TRBJ1-5, with unresolved D. Per germline, CDR1 ENHRY and CDR2 SYGVKD. The CDR3 extends over 14 amino acids. Trimming removed 4 bases from V and 3 bases from J, with 10 bases in between. The CDR3 region is CAISAPGDNQPQHF. The CDR3, as DNA: TGTGCCATCAGTGCCCCCGGGGACAATCAGCCCCAGCATTTT.

The genes are TRBV30 and TRBJ1-6, with D tentatively TRBD1 (6 bases). Germline CDR1 is GTSNPN and CDR2 is SVGIG (reference sequence). CDR3 length: 16 amino acids. V shed 2 bases and J shed 2 bases, with 13 bases lying between them. This CDR3 is CAWSHNQGTYNSPLHF. DNA of the CDR3: TGTGCCTGGAGTCATAATCAGGGGACCTATAATTCACCCCTCCACTTT.

The table lists this clone with a count of one. V gene TRBV10-3 combines with J gene TRBJ1-3, with 7 bases identical to TRBD1. The V gene's germline CDR1 is ENHRY and CDR2 SYGVKD. This CDR3 has 14 amino acids. V lost 10 bases and J lost 1; bases outside the gene matches: 7. The CDR3 loop is CASGDSVSGNTIYF. The CDR3 nucleotides read TGTGCCAGCGGGGACAGTGTATCTGGAAACACCATATATTTT.

J is TRBJ2-3 and V is TRBV4-3; D unresolved. V lost 0 bases, J lost 5 bases, and 6 bases lay in between. The V gene's germline CDR1 is LGHNA and CDR2 YSLEER. The CDR3 covers 13 residues. As DNA, the CDR3 is TGCGCCAGCAGCCAAGATTATCTAGATACGCAGTATTTT. This codes for CASSQDYLDTQYF.

The J gene is TRBJ2-3, the V gene TRBV9; no reliable D call. The CDR3 length is 12 residues. Germline CDR1 and CDR2: SGDLS and YYNGEE. V lost 4 bases and J 3 bases, leaving 6 bases between the germline ends. The CDR3 region is CASSRQTDTQYF. CDR3 nucleotide sequence: TGTGCCAGCAGCCGTCAGACAGATACGCAGTATTTT.

This chain joins TRBV28 and TRBJ2-1, with a possible D match to TRBD2 (5 bases). CDR3 size: 14 residues. V was pared by 3 bases and J by 7 bases, with 13 bases between. The germline V gene encodes CDR1 MDHEN and CDR2 SYDVKM. The CDR3 bases are TGTGCCAGCAGTTTTCCGGGAATATGGAATGAGCAGTTCTTC. It encodes CASSFPGIWNEQFF.

The chain is built from TRBV20-1 and TRBJ2-1; D ambiguous. This CDR3 has 11 amino acids. The V end lost 5 bases, the J end lost 10 bases, and 12 bases lay between the germline ends. Per the germline V gene, CDR1 is DFQATT and CDR2 is SNEGSKA (reference sequence). In nucleotides, the CDR3 is TGCAGTGCTCGAGCGATCGGGGAGCAGTTCTTC. Translating gives CSARAIGEQFF.

V gene TRBV5-1 combines with J gene TRBJ2-2; D might be TRBD2 (7 bases). V lost 4 bases, J lost 4 bases, and 17 bases lay in between. The CDR3 loop spans 16 amino acids. The V gene's germline CDR1 is SGHRS and CDR2 YFSETQ. The CDR3 sequence is CASSHGGPISTGELFF. DNA for the CDR3: TGCGCCAGCAGCCACGGGGGGCCCATTAGCACCGGGGAGCTGTTTTTT.

The V gene is TRBV2, the J gene TRBJ2-5, with 8 bases fitting TRBD1. The CDR3 loop spans 14 amino acids. Germline V gene sequence: CDR1 SNHLY, CDR2 FYNNEI. The junction had 7 bases not matched to a gene; V was cut back by 6 bases and J by 4 bases. The CDR3: CASRRAGGGETQYF. The CDR3 DNA follows: TGTGCCAGCAGGAGGGCAGGGGGCGGAGAGACCCAGTACTTC.

V and J are TRBV27 and TRBJ2-7; D not certain. The CDR3 extends over 13 amino acids. CDR1 and CDR2 (germline): MNHEY, SMNVEV (reference sequence). Trimming took 2 bases from V and 3 from J, leaving 8 bases between them. In nucleotides, the CDR3 is TGTGCCAGCAGTTTAGACCGACACTACGAGCAGTACTTC. Residues: CASSLDRHYEQYF.

The chain is built from TRBV6-2 or TRBV6-3 and TRBJ1-5; 7 bases match TRBD1. Germline V gene data show CDR1 as MNHEY and CDR2 as SVGEGT. The CDR3 loop spans 17 amino acids. V shed 2 bases, J shed 1 base, and the junction held 8 bases outside the gene matches. The CDR3 DNA reads as TGTGCCAGCAGTTACGAGACAGGGCAAGGAAGCAATCAGCCCCAGCATTTT. Encoded protein: CASSYETGQGSNQPQHF.

The V gene is TRBV5-6, the J gene TRBJ2-5, with D perhaps matching TRBD1 (6 bases). Trimming shortened V by 1 base and J by 5 bases, and 15 bases separated the two germline ends. Per germline, CDR1 SGHDT and CDR2 YYEEEE. This CDR3 spans 15 amino acids. DNA for the CDR3: TGTGCCAGCAGCTTGTGGGCACAGGGACGGGAGACCCAGTACTTC. Protein sequence: CASSLWAQGRETQYF.

The J gene is TRBJ2-1, the V gene TRBV9; 9 nucleotides align to TRBD2. J gave up 10 bases and V 0 bases, and 8 bases lay outside the gene matches. CDR1 SGDLS and CDR2 YYNGEE come from the germline V gene. The CDR3 is 15 residues long. CDR3 amino acids: CASSVESGGPLEQFF. In DNA form, the CDR3 reads TGTGCCAGCAGCGTAGAGAGCGGGGGGCCGCTCGAGCAGTTCTTC.

J is TRBJ2-2 and V is TRBV9; 10 bases line up with TRBD1. The CDR3 runs 18 residues. Germline CDR1 is SGDLS and CDR2 is YYNGEE. The V gene end was trimmed by 0 bases and the J gene end by 4 bases; junction bases not matched to a gene: 9. The chain's CDR3 is CASSVALMGQGTTGELFF. The CDR3 nucleotides read TGTGCCAGCAGCGTAGCCCTGATGGGACAGGGGACCACCGGGGAGCTGTTTTTT.

The chain recombines TRBV28 with TRBJ1-4, with a weak D call TRBD1 (5 bases). Per germline, CDR1 MDHEN and CDR2 SYDVKM. The CDR3 covers 11 residues. Trimming left V 8 bases short and J 7 bases short, with 8 bases between. The CDR3 loop is CASGAREKLFF. The CDR3 region has the DNA TGTGCCAGCGGGGCCCGTGAAAAACTGTTTTTT.

The count of this clone is one. The chain carries TRBV11-2 and TRBJ2-6, with TRBD1 as a possible D gene (6 bases). Germline values: CDR1 SGHAT, CDR2 FQNNGV. This CDR3 is 16 amino acids long. V lost 4 bases and J 2 bases, leaving 12 bases between the germline ends. This CDR3 reads CASSSPPGAGANVLTF. CDR3 sequence (DNA): TGTGCCAGCAGCTCACCTCCAGGGGCTGGGGCCAACGTCCTGACTTTC. The complete variable domain, with remaining parts taken from reference TRBV11-2 and TRBJ2-6, reads EAGVAQSPRYKIIEKRQSVAFWCNPISGHATLYWYQQILGQGPKLLIQFQNNGVVDDSQLPKDRFSAERLKGVDSTLKIQPAKLEDSAVYLCASSSPPGAGANVLTFGAGSRLTVL.

This clone was recorded only once. The chain is built from TRBV30 and TRBJ1-4, with D possibly matching TRBD1 (6 bases). This CDR3 is 16 amino acids long. Germline V lookup: CDR1 GTSNPN, CDR2 SVGIG (reference sequence). V lost 0 bases and J lost 2, with 13 bases in between. The CDR3 region has the DNA TGTGCCTGGAGTGTAGGGAACAGGGCGACTAATGAAAAACTGTTTTTT. This codes for CAWSVGNRATNEKLFF.

The gene calls are TRBV19 and TRBJ1-4; 8 bases match TRBD1. The junction had 3 bases not matched to a gene; V was cut back by 3 bases and J by 3 bases. Per germline, CDR1 LNHDA and CDR2 SQIVND (reference sequence). The CDR3 contains 15 residues. In nucleotides, the CDR3 is TGTGCCAGTAGTATTCGGACAGGGCCTAATGAAAAACTGTTTTTT. Residues: CASSIRTGPNEKLFF.

The V and J genes are TRBV9 and TRBJ1-2; 7 nucleotides agree with TRBD1. This CDR3 contains 16 residues. The V segment lost 1 base and the J segment 2 bases; nucleotides outside the gene matches: 8. From germline, CDR1 is SGDLS and CDR2 YYNGEE. In nucleotides, the CDR3 is TGTGCCAGCAGCGTATTTGACAGGGTCGGAAACTATGGCTACACCTTC. It encodes CASSVFDRVGNYGYTF.